This T cell receptor beta chain was retrieved from a study of cytomegalovirus exposure and HLA in healthy donors. Comment on this clone: Its antigen is as yet unknown.

Use of 60 Vbeta and 13 Jbeta primers characterized the PCR. Using immunoSEQ multiplex PCR, the repertoire was profiled, and TCRdb retains in-frame clones only, with some absent. The sample carries about 68,000 clones, 75% to 90% recorded once. It was healthy bone marrow donors who served as donors. Germline values: CDR1 SEHNR, CDR2 FQNEAQ (reference sequence). This CDR3 contains 16 residues. The ends lost 4 bases at V and 4 bases at J; junction bases unmatched: 8. Study-wide results and caveats: The study recorded 160 or so TCR beta chains that were cytomegalovirus-associated. Likely technical artifact: a cluster of highly shared sequence variants. A missense DCLRE1C variant was associated with V- and J-gene trimming of TCR beta chains in a later analysis, and an independent cohort replicated the association.

The J gene is TRBJ2-1, the V gene TRBV7-9; 9 bases agree with TRBD2. Source material: PBMCs. This receptor was taken from a human donor in good health. The CDR3 DNA follows: TGTGCCAGCAGCTGGCGGGGCGGGGGGGCATACAATGAGCAGTTCTTC. This translates into CASSWRGGGAYNEQFF.